This is a list of T cell receptor beta chains from one sample in a study of CD8+ T cells in alopecia areata. TCRdb's copy holds only in-frame clones and misses some; the assay was immunoSEQ multiplex PCR. The sample yields tens of thousands of clones, around 42% seen once. This specimen was CD8+ T cells sorted from blood, taken at approximately week 39, from a patient treated with tofacitinib. These receptors were collected from a human donor with alopecia areata. Each CDR3 is given with its conserved first and last residue. A D gene is named only where the DNA matches it firmly. The size field is filled for only some rows; it gives once, few, many or a size class.

-,TRBJ2-7,TRBV6-6,-,TGTGCCAGCAGTTATCTTACCCCACCCGCCTACGAGCAGTACTTC,CASSYLTPPAYEQYF
-,TRBJ1-1,TRBV29-1,TRBD1,TGCAGCTCAGGGGGCGAACTCGAAGCTTTCTTT,CSSGGELEAFF
-,TRBJ1-2,TRBV30,-,TGTGCCTGGATGGAGAGCCGATTCTATGGCTACACCTTC,CAWMESRFYGYTF
-,TRBJ1-4,TRBV29-1,TRBD1,TGCAGCCCTTCTAACAGGGGGACTAATGAAAAACTGTTTTTT,CSPSNRGTNEKLFF
-,TRBJ2-5,TRBV4-1,-,TGCGCCAGCAGCCAAGATAAGGGGACCCAGTACTTC,CASSQDKGTQYF
-,TRBJ2-7,TRBV6-1,-,TGTGCCAGCAGTGAAGCGCCCGAGCAGTACTTC,CASSEAPEQYF
-,TRBJ1-5,TRBV7-2,-,TGTGCCAGCAGCCCCGCCGGGACACCTAATCAGCCCCAGCATTTT,CASSPAGTPNQPQHF
-,TRBJ2-5,TRBV13,TRBD2,TGTGCCAGCAGTTTAATCGGCGGGAGCCCTCAAGAGACCCAGTACTTC,CASSLIGGSPQETQYF
-,TRBJ2-6,TRBV29-1,-,TGCAGCGTTCCGTACTCGGTAGACTCTGGGGCCAACGTCCTGACTTTC,CSVPYSVDSGANVLTF
-,TRBJ2-7,TRBV2,TRBD2,TGTGCCAGCAGTGGGACTAGCGGGAGCAAGAGCTCCTACGAGCAGTACTTC,CASSGTSGSKSSYEQYF
once,TRBJ1-2,TRBV10-3,-,TGTGCCATCAGTGACCCGGGACGGCAAAACTATGGCTACACCTTC,CAISDPGRQNYGYTF
-,TRBJ2-5,TRBV5-1,-,TGCGCCAGCAGCTTGATGCAGGCGAAAGAGACCCAGTACTTC,CASSLMQAKETQYF
few,TRBJ2-1,TRBV29-1,-,TGCAGCTCCGGCACTAACAATGAGCAGTTCTTC,CSSGTNNEQFF
-,TRBJ2-7,TRBV5-5,TRBD2,TGTGCCAGCAGCTTGCTCGCGGGAGGGCCCGAGCAGTACTTC,CASSLLAGGPEQYF
few,TRBJ1-1,TRBV30,TRBD1,TGTGCCTGGAGTTACAGGGGGAGCTCTGAAGCTTTCTTT,CAWSYRGSSEAFF
few,TRBJ1-5,TRBV19,-,TGTGCCAGTAGTATTGGTGGGGGACCAGGGTATCAGCCCCAGCATTTT,CASSIGGGPGYQPQHF
-,TRBJ1-2,TRBV29-1,-,TGCAGCGTTGGAATTCTGACAGGAATTCGAGCTAACTATGGCTACACCTTC,CSVGILTGIRANYGYTF
-,TRBJ2-5,TRBV9,-,TGTGCCAGCAGCGTATACCTCGAAAGGGTCCAGTACTTC,CASSVYLERVQYF
-,TRBJ2-3,TRBV15,-,TGTGCCACCAGCCGAAAAATCTCTAGCACAGATACGCAGTATTTT,CATSRKISSTDTQYF
-,TRBJ2-2,TRBV14,-,TGTGCCAGCAGCCAAGGTTACGGCACCGGGGAGCTGTTTTTT,CASSQGYGTGELFF
once,TRBJ2-3,TRBV29-1,-,TGCAGCGTTGGGGTAGCAGACCCTAGCACAGATACGCAGTATTTT,CSVGVADPSTDTQYF
few,TRBJ2-7,TRBV2,TRBD2,TGTGCCAGCACAGAGGGACTAGCGGAAACCTACGAGCAGTACTTC,CASTEGLAETYEQYF
-,TRBJ1-2,TRBV27,-,TGTGCCAGCAGTACGAGGATCGGTTATGGCTACACCTTC,CASSTRIGYGYTF
few,TRBJ2-7,TRBV27,-,TGTGCCAGCAGTGTGACTAGTCGGGGCGAGCAGTACTTC,CASSVTSRGEQYF
few,TRBJ2-3,TRBV29-1,-,TGCAGCGCCCAGGGGCGGAGCACAGATACGCAGTATTTT,CSAQGRSTDTQYF
few,TRBJ2-3,TRBV29-1,TRBD2,TGCAGCGTTGTTGGGCTAGCGGGTCGTCAACTAGATACGCAGTATTTT,CSVVGLAGRQLDTQYF
-,TRBJ2-7,TRBV9,-,TGTGCCAGCAGCGTAACGGGGGTGGCCTACGAGCAGTACTTC,CASSVTGVAYEQYF
few,TRBJ2-6,TRBV28,-,TGTGCCAGCCGCTGGAGGGTGTCTGGGGCCAACGTCCTGACTTTC,CASRWRVSGANVLTF
-,TRBJ1-2,TRBV29-1,-,TGCAGCGTTTCCGACGGTGCTAACTATGGCTACACCTTC,CSVSDGANYGYTF
-,TRBJ2-1,TRBV27,-,TGTGCCAGCAGTTTAAAGGGAACCCTCTACAATGAGCAGTTCTTC,CASSLKGTLYNEQFF
few,TRBJ2-7,TRBV7-2,TRBD2,TGTGCCAGCAGCACTAGCGGCTCCTACGAGCAGTACTTC,CASSTSGSYEQYF
-,TRBJ1-1,TRBV30,-,TGTGCCTGGAGTCCGGGGAGCACTGAAGCTTTCTTT,CAWSPGSTEAFF
few,TRBJ2-7,TRBV30,-,TGTGCCTGGAGTGCCCGACCGGGACGGGACGAGCAGTACTTC,CAWSARPGRDEQYF
-,TRBJ1-2,TRBV29-1,TRBD1,TGCAGCGTTGTGGGCAGGGGGGGCTATGGCTACACCTTC,CSVVGRGGYGYTF
-,TRBJ1-3,TRBV4-1,TRBD1,TGCGCCAGCAGCCCAGAGACAGGGAGAAACACCATATATTTT,CASSPETGRNTIYF
-,TRBJ2-3,TRBV7-2,TRBD2,TGTGCCAGCAGCGCCCTAGCGGGCCCTCTCCAGGGTTTT,CASSALAGPLQGF
few,TRBJ2-1,TRBV5-1,-,TGCGCCAGCAGCCCTCCCTCCAGCTTCGATGAGCAGTTCTTC,CASSPPSSFDEQFF
-,TRBJ2-7,TRBV30,TRBD1,TGTGCCTGGAGTGGGGGGGACAGGCCTTACGAGCAGTACTTC,CAWSGGDRPYEQYF
few,TRBJ2-5,TRBV6-5,TRBD1,TGTGCCAGCAGTGCGCCGGGACAGAGGGGGACCCAGTACTTC,CASSAPGQRGTQYF
-,TRBJ1-2,TRBV30,TRBD1,TGTGCCTGGATGGCCTGGACAGGGTTTAACTATGGCTACACCTTC,CAWMAWTGFNYGYTF
-,TRBJ2-3,TRBV7-9,-,TGTGCCAGCATCGGGACTCCGAATACGCAGTATTTT,CASIGTPNTQYF
-,TRBJ1-1,TRBV27,-,TGTGCCAGCAGTCCGCTCCGGGGGGGTCTTGAAGCTTTCTTT,CASSPLRGGLEAFF
-,TRBJ2-7,TRBV2,-,TGTGCCAGCAGTGAAGCGTTCGGCGTCGGCGGAATTACGCCCTACGAGCAGTACTTC,CASSEAFGVGGITPYEQYF
-,TRBJ2-5,TRBV5-1,TRBD1,TGCGCCAGCAGCTTGGGGTCGGGACAGGGGAGACAAGAGACCCAGTACTTC,CASSLGSGQGRQETQYF
-,TRBJ2-1,TRBV7-9,-,TGTGCCAGCACTCCCGGAGGTGAGCAGTTCTTC,CASTPGGEQFF
-,TRBJ1-2,TRBV7-2,-,TGTGCCAGCAGCTTAATGGGCCATGGCTACACCTTC,CASSLMGHGYTF
-,TRBJ2-3,TRBV28,TRBD2,TGTGCCAGCAGTCTGACTAGCGGGAGCACAGATACGCAGTATTTT,CASSLTSGSTDTQYF
-,TRBJ2-7,TRBV29-1,TRBD1,TGCAGCGTTGAAACAGGGGGTTCCTCCTACGAGCAGTACTTC,CSVETGGSSYEQYF
few,TRBJ2-2,TRBV19,-,TGTGCCGCCGGAGGCGGGGAGCTGTTTTTT,CAAGGGELFF